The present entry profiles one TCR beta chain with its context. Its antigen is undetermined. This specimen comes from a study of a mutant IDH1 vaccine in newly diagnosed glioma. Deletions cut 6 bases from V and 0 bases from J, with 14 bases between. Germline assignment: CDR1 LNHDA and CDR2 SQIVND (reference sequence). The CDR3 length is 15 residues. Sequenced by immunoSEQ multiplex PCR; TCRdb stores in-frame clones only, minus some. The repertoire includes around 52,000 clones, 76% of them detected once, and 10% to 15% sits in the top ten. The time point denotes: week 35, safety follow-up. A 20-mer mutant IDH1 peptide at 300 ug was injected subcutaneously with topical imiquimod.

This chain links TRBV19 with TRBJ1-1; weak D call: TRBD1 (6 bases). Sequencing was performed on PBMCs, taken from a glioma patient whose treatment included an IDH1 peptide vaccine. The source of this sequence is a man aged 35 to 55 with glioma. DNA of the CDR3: TGTGCCAGTAGACCCCGGGGGGGCATGAACACTGAAGCTTTCTTT. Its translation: CASRPRGGMNTEAFF.